This T cell receptor beta chain originates from a study of radiation and T cells in renal cell carcinoma. Study outcomes and limitations: Baseline intratumoral clonotype presence is unknown without pretreatment biopsies.

This clone showed up just once. Antigen unknown. The treatment was: 15 Gy SBRT to primary tumor, nephrectomy 4 weeks later. Nephrectomy followed 15 Gy stereotactic body radiation by 4 weeks. The data were produced by immunoSEQ multiplex PCR, yet TCRdb's version contains in-frame clones alone and is incomplete. The sample comprises approximately 17,000 clones, approximately 49% of which are singletons, and around 38% rests with the top ten. This CDR3 is 14 amino acids long. CDR1 and CDR2 from the germline V gene are MNHEY and SVGAGI. With 7 bases removed from V and 2 bases from J, the gap between germline ends came to 12 bases.

This specimen consisted of tumor tissue, obtained from a patient whose treatment included radiotherapy and nephrectomy. The rearrangement links TRBV6-5 to TRBJ1-5, with no clear D. The clonotype comes from an older woman with renal cell carcinoma. DNA of the CDR3: TGTGCCAGCACCCCCGTAGGAGGCAATCAGCCCCAGCATTTT. Its protein product is CASTPVGGNQPQHF.